The 28 T cell receptor beta chains given below trace back to one sample, sequenced in a study of T cell responses to AZD1222 COVID-19 vaccine. Clones were sequenced by immunoSEQ multiplex PCR, and TCRdb holds only the in-frame ones, with some missing. The sample shows approximately 84,000 clones, roughly 89% of them seen only once. Source: peripheral blood, taken on day 0 of AZD1222 vaccination. These receptors all stem from an adult in good health.

This rearrangement joins TRBV5-1 to TRBJ2-2; D remains unclear. Germline V gives CDR1 SGHRS, CDR2 YFSETQ. The CDR3 sequence is 11 residues long. With 1 base removed from V and 8 bases from J, the gap between germline ends came to 3 bases. CDR3 in amino acids: CASSLRGELFF. The CDR3 DNA follows: TGCGCCAGCAGCTTGAGGGGGGAGCTGTTTTTT. The variable domain in full, completed from reference TRBV5-1 and TRBJ2-2, reads KAGVTQTPRYLIKTRGQQVTLSCSPISGHRSVSWYQQTPGQGLQFLFEYFSETQRNKGNFPGRFSGRQFSNSRSEMNVSTLELGDSALYLCASSLRGELFFGEGSRLTVL.

This clone has just one count. The genes are TRBV6-5 and TRBJ1-2, with unresolved D. CDR1 is MNHEY, CDR2 SVGAGI, per germline. This CDR3 comprises 13 residues. V lost 8 bases and J lost 4, with 14 bases in between. This CDR3 is CASRVQDGYGYTF. The CDR3 DNA follows: TGTGCCAGCCGCGTTCAGGACGGCTATGGCTACACCTTC.

The rearrangement uses TRBV6-5 and TRBJ1-2, with D unclear. The CDR3 spans 14 residues. CDR1 is MNHEY, CDR2 SVGAGI, per germline. Trimming pared 7 bases from V and 7 bases from J, leaving 19 bases between. The CDR3 is CASTSRGVPAGYTF. The CDR3 DNA reads as TGTGCCAGCACCTCCCGTGGGGTCCCGGCTGGCTACACCTTC.

The J gene is TRBJ1-2, the V gene TRBV13; D not resolved. In germline, CDR1 is PRHDT, CDR2 FYEKMQ (reference sequence). The CDR3 spans 14 residues. V was shortened by 0 bases and J by 0 bases, with 5 bases between the two germline ends. CDR3 bases: TGTGCCAGCAGCTTAGGGCGAGCTAACTATGGCTACACCTTC. It encodes CASSLGRANYGYTF.

The rearrangement uses TRBV5-4 and TRBJ2-1, with 8 bases matching TRBD2. Per the germline V gene, CDR1 is SGHNT and CDR2 is YYREEE (reference sequence). V lost 0 bases and J lost 5; bases outside the gene matches: 13. This CDR3 spans 18 amino acids. The CDR3 region is CASSLVVWVAGGHNEQFF. As DNA, the CDR3 is TGTGCCAGCAGCTTGGTGGTTTGGGTGGCGGGAGGCCACAATGAGCAGTTCTTC.

V gene TRBV27 combines with J gene TRBJ1-6, with D perhaps matching TRBD1 (5 bases). V lost 3 bases and J 6 bases, leaving 18 bases between the germline ends. There are 17 residues in the CDR3. The germline CDR1 and CDR2 sequences are MNHEY and SMNVEV (reference sequence). The CDR3 spells CASSFIWAQGSNSPLHF. The CDR3, as DNA: TGTGCCAGCAGTTTTATCTGGGCTCAGGGTAGTAATTCACCCCTCCACTTT.

CDR3 DNA sequence: TGCGCCAGCAGTAGGGGTCACGGGGGCGAAGATAAAACCTACGAGCAGTACTTC. Amino acids: CASSRGHGGEDKTYEQYF. The chain uses TRBV10-2 and TRBJ2-7; either TRBD1 or TRBD2 may supply D (6 bases each). The CDR3 runs to 18 residues. The V end was cut by 5 bases, the J end by 2 bases, with 25 bases between. The germline V gene encodes CDR1 WSHSY and CDR2 SAAADI.

V usage is TRBV3-1 (or the pseudogene TRBV3-2) and J usage is TRBJ1-3; the match to TRBD1 covers 8 bases. Germline loops: CDR1 LGHDT, CDR2 YNNKEL (reference sequence). After removal of 0 bases from V and 15 bases from J, the junction contained 13 bases not matched to a gene. The CDR3 runs to 15 residues. The CDR3 loop reads CASSQDLRSADREYF. Written as DNA, the CDR3 is TGTGCCAGCAGCCAAGATCTTAGGTCGGCGGACAGGGAATATTTT.

This chain joins TRBV5-1 and TRBJ1-1; D remains ambiguous. The V end lost 0 bases, the J end lost 5 bases, and 14 bases lay between the germline ends. The germline CDR1 and CDR2 sequences are SGHRS and YFSETQ. CDR3 length equals 15 residues. The CDR3 loop reads CASSLEGGEATEAFF. DNA for the CDR3: TGCGCCAGCAGCTTGGAGGGCGGAGAGGCGACTGAAGCTTTCTTT.

This chain joins TRBV7-9 and TRBJ2-5; D possibly uses TRBD1 or TRBD2 (5 bases each). Trimming took 5 bases from V and 4 from J, leaving 17 bases between them. The CDR3 extends over 15 amino acids. Per the germline V gene, CDR1 is SEHNR and CDR2 is FQNEAQ (reference sequence). The CDR3 nucleotides read TGTGCCAGCAGCGCCCGACTGGGGGTGGGAGAGACCCAGTACTTC. Protein product: CASSARLGVGETQYF.

The chain joins TRBV5-1 to TRBJ1-5, with D possibly matching TRBD1 (6 bases). V shed 0 bases and J shed 6 bases, with 10 bases lying between them. Germline CDR1 reads SGHRS; CDR2 reads YFSETQ. This CDR3 is 14 amino acids long. CDR3 in DNA: TGCGCCAGCAGCTTGGGGGGGGCGGGTCAGCCCCAGCATTTT. Amino acids: CASSLGGAGQPQHF.

This sequence joins TRBV6-2 or TRBV6-3 and TRBJ2-7; D not resolved. The V gene lost 2 bases and the J gene lost 5 bases, with 13 bases spanning the gap. Looked up from germline, CDR1 is MNHEY and CDR2 is SVGEGT. The CDR3 covers 14 residues. The CDR3 nucleotides are TGTGCCAGCAGTTACCCCAGTGAGAGTGACGAGCAGTACTTC. The encoded protein is CASSYPSESDEQYF.

This chain connects TRBV30 to TRBJ1-2, with a weak D call TRBD1 (6 bases). CDR3 length: 17 amino acids. Per germline, CDR1 GTSNPN and CDR2 SVGIG (reference sequence). The V gene lost 3 bases and the J gene lost 0 bases, with 20 bases spanning the gap. CDR3: CAWRGAGGYLANYGYTF. Here the CDR3 DNA reads TGTGCCTGGAGGGGGGCCGGGGGCTACCTAGCTAACTATGGCTACACCTTC.

V gene TRBV3-1 (or the pseudogene TRBV3-2) combines with J gene TRBJ1-2; TRBD1 matches at 7 bases. In germline, CDR1 is LGHDT, CDR2 YNNKEL (reference sequence). This CDR3 comprises 12 residues. Germline trimming cut 4 bases from V and 6 bases from J; bases unmatched to any gene: 2. CDR3 sequence: CASSRQGNGYTF. CDR3 DNA sequence: TGTGCCAGCAGCCGACAGGGTAATGGCTACACCTTC.

This chain connects TRBV3-1 (or the pseudogene TRBV3-2) to TRBJ2-7, with 9 nucleotides matching TRBD2. The CDR3 extends over 14 amino acids. Germline V gene data show CDR1 as LGHDT and CDR2 as YNNKEL (reference sequence). Germline trimming cut 4 bases from V and 5 bases from J; bases unmatched to any gene: 6. Here the CDR3 reads CASSPGLASHEQYF. Written as DNA, the CDR3 is TGTGCCAGCAGCCCTGGACTAGCGAGCCACGAGCAGTACTTC.

To note about this clone: Its ends do not fully match the called genes, so a read error is possible. The J gene is TRBJ2-1, the V gene TRBV7-7; 7 nucleotides agree with TRBD2. This CDR3 has 16 amino acids. Germline V gene sequence: CDR1 SSHAT, CDR2 FNYEAQ (reference sequence). CDR3 region: CASSPGWSSGYNEQFF. The CDR3 nucleotides read TGTGCTAGCAGCCCGGGGTGGTCTAGCGGATACAATGAGCAGTTCTTC.

The chain joins TRBV2 to TRBJ2-7, with TRBD1 as a possible D gene (5 bases). Deletions cut 3 bases from V and 0 bases from J, with 9 bases between. CDR1 and CDR2 from the germline V gene are SNHLY and FYNNEI. This CDR3 contains 14 residues. This CDR3 is CASSDNRNSYEQYF. The CDR3 DNA reads TGTGCCAGCAGTGATAACAGGAACTCCTACGAGCAGTACTTC.

This clone was seen more than once but under ten times. The CDR3 bases are TGCGCCAGCAGCTTAGGACAGGTTTGGACTGAAGCTTTCTTT. Its translation: CASSLGQVWTEAFF. The V call is TRBV5-1, the J call TRBJ1-1, with 7 bases aligning to TRBD1. This CDR3 contains 14 residues. CDR1 is SGHRS and CDR2 is YFSETQ in the germline V gene. V lost 2 bases and J lost 5; bases outside the gene matches: 6. The whole variable domain, remainder taken from reference TRBV5-1 and TRBJ1-1, is KAGVTQTPRYLIKTRGQQVTLSCSPISGHRSVSWYQQTPGQGLQFLFEYFSETQRNKGNFPGRFSGRQFSNSRSEMNVSTLELGDSALYLCASSLGQVWTEAFFGQGTRLTVV.

This clone came up once. The J gene is TRBJ1-1, the V gene TRBV30; no reliable D call. Between the trimmed V and J ends, which lost 0 bases and 5 bases, there was a span of 13 bases. CDR1 is GTSNPN and CDR2 is SVGIG in the germline V gene (reference sequence). This CDR3 is 14 amino acids long. For the CDR3, the DNA is TGTGCCTGGAGTGTACTAGGAGAGGGTACTGAAGCTTTCTTT. It codes for CAWSVLGEGTEAFF. Complete variable domain (other parts from reference TRBV30 and TRBJ1-1): SQTIHQWPATLVQPVGSPLSLECTVEGTSNPNLYWYRQAAGRGLQLLFYSVGIGQISSEVPQNLSASRPQDRQFILSSKKLLLSDSGFYLCAWSVLGEGTEAFFGQGTRLTVV.

The CDR3 here is CASSLRRSEQYF. The DNA of the CDR3 is TGTGCCAGCAGTTTACGACGTTCCGAGCAGTACTTC. This chain connects TRBV12-3 or TRBV12-4 to TRBJ2-7; no clear D. There are 12 residues in the CDR3. V shed 2 bases and J shed 6 bases, with 8 bases lying between them.

The V and J genes are TRBV10-1 and TRBJ1-1; D remains ambiguous. Between the trimmed V and J ends, which lost 0 bases and 4 bases, there was a span of 6 bases. Germline assignment: CDR1 WNHNN and CDR2 SYGVQD (reference sequence). The CDR3 is 13 amino acids. The chain's CDR3 is CASSESEATEAFF. Written as DNA, the CDR3 is TGCGCCAGCAGTGAGTCAGAAGCCACTGAAGCTTTCTTT.

The chain is built from TRBV5-1 and TRBJ1-1, with TRBD1 identical over 10 bases. Looked up from germline, CDR1 is SGHRS and CDR2 is YFSETQ. The CDR3 extends over 14 amino acids. V trimming: 5 bases; J trimming: 1 base; junction bases outside the gene matches: 2. DNA of the CDR3: TGCGCCAGCAGAGGGACAGGGGCGAACACTGAAGCTTTCTTT. This gives the protein CASRGTGANTEAFF.

V gene TRBV2 combines with J gene TRBJ1-1; a weak D match, TRBD1 (6 bases). The CDR3 consists of 13 residues. Germline V gene data show CDR1 as SNHLY and CDR2 as FYNNEI. V was trimmed by 7 bases and J by 0 bases, leaving 9 bases between them. Written as DNA, the CDR3 is TGTGCCAGCACAGGACAGTTGAACACTGAAGCTTTCTTT. As protein: CASTGQLNTEAFF. Full variable domain (remainder filled in from reference TRBV2 and TRBJ1-1): EPEVTQTPSHQVTQMGQEVILRCVPISNHLYFYWYRQILGQKVEFLVSFYNNEISEKSEIFDDQFSVERPDGSNFTLKIRSTKLEDSAMYFCASTGQLNTEAFFGQGTRLTVV.

V and J are TRBV7-9 and TRBJ2-5, with D perhaps matching TRBD1 or TRBD2 (5 bases each). This CDR3 has 16 residues. Germline V gives CDR1 SEHNR, CDR2 FQNEAQ (reference sequence). Trimming removed 4 bases from V and 3 bases from J, with 18 bases in between. The CDR3 loop is CASSYGGERAEETQYF. CDR3 nucleotide sequence: TGTGCCAGCAGCTATGGGGGAGAGAGGGCCGAAGAGACCCAGTACTTC.

This clone was counted once. The chain links TRBV5-4 to TRBJ2-7, with D hard to call. Germline V gene data show CDR1 as SGHNT and CDR2 as YYREEE (reference sequence). Trimming took 2 bases from V and 2 from J, leaving 5 bases between them. This CDR3 has 12 residues. The CDR3 protein is CASSFDTYEQYF. The CDR3 DNA sequence: TGTGCCAGCAGCTTCGACACCTACGAGCAGTACTTC.

The rearrangement uses TRBV12-3 or TRBV12-4 and TRBJ1-5; a weak D match, TRBD1 (6 bases). The CDR3 has 13 residues. V dropped 5 bases and J dropped 7 bases, with 12 bases sitting between them. DNA for the CDR3: TGTGCCAGCAGTCAAACTAGGGGGCAGCCCCAGCATTTT. Translation gives CASSQTRGQPQHF.

V and J are TRBV27 and TRBJ1-1, with D possibly TRBD1 on 5 matching bases. The germline CDR1 and CDR2 sequences are MNHEY and SMNVEV (reference sequence). The ends were cut back, 3 bases at V and 0 bases at J, with 8 bases in the middle. CDR3 size: 14 residues. As DNA, the CDR3 is TGTGCCAGCAGTTTCAGACAGATGAACACTGAAGCTTTCTTT. Translation: CASSFRQMNTEAFF.

This rearrangement joins TRBV4-3 to TRBJ2-7; 9 bases line up with TRBD2. This CDR3 region has 15 residues. CDR1 and CDR2 from the germline V gene are LGHNA and YSLEER. V dropped 2 bases and J dropped 0; count of bases not matched to a gene: 2. The CDR3 loop reads CASSQTSGPSYEQYF. The CDR3 DNA follows: TGCGCCAGCAGCCAAACTAGCGGGCCCTCCTACGAGCAGTACTTC.